These 21 T cell receptor beta chains were sequenced from one sample in a study of control samples from healthy donors and cancer patients. Clones were sequenced by immunoSEQ multiplex PCR, and TCRdb holds only the in-frame ones, with some missing. Among approximately 150,000 clones listed, 92% were seen once. Input material: blood. Every receptor here comes from a woman in her twenties or thirties in good health.

This clone was picked up one time. The CDR3 spells CAWSEGTGGNEQFF. The CDR3 nucleotides are TGTGCCTGGAGTGAAGGGACAGGGGGGAATGAGCAGTTCTTC. The J gene is TRBJ2-1, the V gene TRBV30, with TRBD1 matching over 11 bases. The CDR3 spans 14 residues. The ends lost 1 base at V and 7 bases at J; junction bases unmatched: 3. The V gene's germline CDR1 is GTSNPN and CDR2 SVGIG (reference sequence).

The rearrangement links TRBV5-4 to TRBJ2-1; TRBD2 is a possible D gene (6 bases). The CDR3 has 13 amino acids. Trimming took off 1 base at V and 6 bases at J, with 8 bases between the two ends. Germline CDR1 and CDR2: SGHNT and YYREEE (reference sequence). The CDR3 is CASSLSGVNEQFF. CDR3 DNA sequence: TGTGCCAGCAGCTTGTCGGGGGTCAATGAGCAGTTCTTC.

This chain uses TRBV29-1 with TRBJ2-3; D perhaps matches TRBD1 (6 bases). CDR1 is SQVTM and CDR2 is ANQGSEA in the germline V gene. The CDR3 sequence is 13 residues long. The V end lost 4 bases, the J end lost 3 bases, and 11 bases lay between the germline ends. The CDR3 bases are TGCAGCGTTGCTGGCAGGGGAACAGATACGCAGTATTTT. Amino acids: CSVAGRGTDTQYF.

The chain joins TRBV6-5 to TRBJ1-3; D ambiguous. This CDR3 has 13 amino acids. Trimming removed 6 bases at V and 0 bases at J, with 6 bases between. The V gene's germline CDR1 is MNHEY and CDR2 SVGAGI. The CDR3 region has the DNA TGTGCCAGCAGGGGGTTCTCTGGAAACACCATATATTTT. This codes for CASRGFSGNTIYF.

The rearrangement links TRBV7-2 to TRBJ2-3, with D perhaps matching TRBD1 or TRBD2 (5 bases each). This CDR3 spans 16 amino acids. Germline V gene lookup returns CDR1 SGHTA and CDR2 FQGNSA. V was trimmed by 5 bases and J by 2 bases, leaving 17 bases between them. CDR3 sequence: CASSAVGAPITDTQYF. Written as DNA, the CDR3 is TGTGCCAGCAGCGCAGTCGGGGCCCCTATCACAGATACGCAGTATTTT.

This chain connects TRBV7-9 to TRBJ2-6; D possibly corresponds to TRBD1 (5 bases). This CDR3 is built from 16 residues. From germline, CDR1 is SEHNR and CDR2 FQNEAQ (reference sequence). The V and J ends lost 1 base and 0 bases respectively, with 7 bases between them. CDR3 residues: CASSLGRVSGANVLTF. As DNA, the CDR3 is TGTGCCAGCAGCTTAGGCAGGGTCTCTGGGGCCAACGTCCTGACTTTC.

This clone was counted a few times. V and J are TRBV5-1 and TRBJ2-6, with D unclear. Trimming stripped 6 bases from V and 1 base from J, with 17 bases between. This CDR3 comprises 17 residues. Germline V CDR1 and CDR2: SGHRS, YFSETQ. In nucleotides, the CDR3 is TGCGCCAGCAACGAAGGCCCCGTTACTTCTGGGGCCAACGTCCTGACTTTC. Protein sequence: CASNEGPVTSGANVLTF.

This clone was seen once. The chain has TRBV20-1 and TRBJ2-7; D is undetermined. Trimming shortened V by 5 bases and J by 6 bases, and 11 bases separated the two germline ends. Per germline, CDR1 DFQATT and CDR2 SNEGSKA (reference sequence). The CDR3 length is 11 residues. The CDR3 reads CSARSSGEQYF. DNA for the CDR3: TGCAGTGCTCGGAGCTCCGGCGAGCAGTACTTC.

Of note for this clone: At the DNA level, this CDR3 is encoded by other sequences in the same sample as well. V and J are TRBV24-1 and TRBJ1-5; weak D call: TRBD1 (6 bases). Germline lookup yields CDR1 KGHDR and CDR2 SFDVKD. This CDR3 region has 14 residues. Trimming stripped 4 bases from V and 7 bases from J, with 13 bases between. The CDR3 region is CATSEGARGQPQHF. CDR3 nucleotides: TGTGCCACCAGTGAGGGGGCGCGAGGCCAGCCCCAGCATTTT.

The gene calls are TRBV5-1 and TRBJ2-2, with D unclear. The germline CDR1 and CDR2 sequences are SGHRS and YFSETQ. The CDR3 has 16 residues. Deletions cut 0 bases from V and 1 base from J, with 10 bases between. DNA of the CDR3: TGCGCCAGCAGCTTGGTCAACAGCCTGAACACCGGGGAGCTGTTTTTT. The encoded protein is CASSLVNSLNTGELFF.

This rearrangement joins TRBV14 to TRBJ2-1, with TRBD2 identical over 8 bases. The CDR3 has 17 amino acids. Germline CDR1 reads SGHDN; CDR2 reads FVKESK. Unmatched junction bases numbered 11, after V lost 1 base and J lost 6 bases. The CDR3 nucleotides read TGTGCCAGCAGCCAAGGAATAGGGACTAGTAGGTTCAATGAGCAGTTCTTC. Translation gives CASSQGIGTSRFNEQFF.

This rearrangement joins TRBV4-3 to TRBJ2-1; perhaps D is TRBD1 or TRBD2 (5 bases each). The CDR3 covers 13 residues. The V gene lost 0 bases and the J gene lost 7 bases, with 7 bases spanning the gap. In germline, CDR1 is LGHNA, CDR2 YSLEER. CDR3 sequence reads: CASSQEWGNEQFF. The CDR3 nucleotides are TGCGCCAGCAGCCAAGAGTGGGGGAATGAGCAGTTCTTC.

The chain uses TRBV7-6 and TRBJ2-1; 10 bases map to TRBD2. V dropped 4 bases and J dropped 8; count of bases not matched to a gene: 8. The CDR3 contains 15 residues. Germline V lookup: CDR1 SGHVS, CDR2 FNYEAQ. The CDR3: CASSSGLAVFDEQFF. The CDR3 coding sequence is TGTGCCAGCAGCTCCGGACTAGCGGTCTTCGATGAGCAGTTCTTC. The full variable domain, completed using reference TRBV7-6 and TRBJ2-1, is GAGVSQSPRYKVTKRGQDVALRCDPISGHVSLYWYRQALGQGPEFLTYFNYEAQQDKSGLPNDRFSAERPEGSISTLTIQRTEQRDSAMYRCASSSGLAVFDEQFFGPGTRLTVL.

The chain carries TRBV7-9 and TRBJ2-5, with D perhaps TRBD1 or TRBD2 (5 bases each). Germline V lookup: CDR1 SEHNR, CDR2 FQNEAQ (reference sequence). Trimming stripped 4 bases from V and 0 bases from J, with 15 bases between. The CDR3 sequence is 16 residues long. CDR3 protein: CASSSTGGWYQETQYF. CDR3 nucleotides: TGTGCCAGCAGCTCTACTGGGGGATGGTACCAAGAGACCCAGTACTTC.

About this clone itself: Mismatch with germline at one junction end may stem from a read error. The rearrangement links TRBV5-8 to TRBJ2-3; D possibly corresponds to TRBD2 (6 bases). Germline values: CDR1 SGHTS, CDR2 YDEGEE. This CDR3 has 15 amino acids. The chain's CDR3 is CASSSAATSRDTQYF. The CDR3 DNA reads TGTGCCAGCAGCTCGGCTGCTACTAGCAGAGATACGCAGTATTTT.

The table lists this clone with a few counts. The chain uses TRBV7-9 and TRBJ2-7, with TRBD2 matching 11 bases. Trimming took 3 bases from V and 3 from J; bases not matched to a gene: 10. Per the germline V gene, CDR1 is SEHNR and CDR2 is FQNEAQ (reference sequence). The CDR3 is 17 amino acids. CDR3 loop: CASSFSGRAIRGYEQYF. CDR3 sequence (DNA): TGTGCCAGCAGCTTTAGCGGGAGGGCCATACGCGGCTACGAGCAGTACTTC.

This chain links TRBV7-8 with TRBJ2-7, with a tentative D call TRBD2 (5 bases). V was trimmed by 1 base and J by 2 bases, leaving 12 bases between them. Germline values: CDR1 SGHVS, CDR2 FQNEAQ. This CDR3 has 15 residues. The CDR3, as DNA: TGTGCCAGCAGCTTAGGTTCCGGGATAGCCTACGAGCAGTACTTC. It yields the protein CASSLGSGIAYEQYF.

This chain uses TRBV21-1 with TRBJ2-5; the table names TRBD2, a call not compared with the DNA. TRBV21-1 is an annotated pseudogene. The CDR3 contains 13 residues. This CDR3 reads CATEGGSQETQYF. CDR3 nucleotides: TGTGCCACCGAGGGGGGGAGTCAAGAGACCCAGTACTTC.

CDR3 DNA: TGCACCAGCAGCCAAGTCCGACAGGGCGAGAACACCGGGGAGCTGTTTTTT. Its protein product is CTSSQVRQGENTGELFF. J is TRBJ2-2 and V is TRBV1; the table gives TRBD1 as D, unverified against the DNA. TRBV1 is given as a pseudogene. There are 17 residues in the CDR3.

This chain joins TRBV7-9 and TRBJ2-6, with D maybe TRBD2 (5 bases). The V end lost 4 bases, the J end lost 0 bases, and 16 bases lay between the germline ends. Per the germline V gene, CDR1 is SEHNR and CDR2 is FQNEAQ (reference sequence). This CDR3 has 18 amino acids. In DNA, the CDR3 is TGTGCCAGCAGCTCAGAGGGTGAGCGGAGCTCTGGGGCCAACGTCCTGACTTTC. It encodes CASSSEGERSSGANVLTF.

The chain has TRBV7-9 and TRBJ2-2, with a possible D match to TRBD1 (5 bases). Trimming stripped 5 bases from V and 6 bases from J, with 13 bases between. Per germline, CDR1 SEHNR and CDR2 FQNEAQ (reference sequence). The CDR3 covers 14 residues. Written as DNA, the CDR3 is TGTGCCAGCAGCGAGCACAGGAGCCCCGGGGAGCTGTTTTTT. It codes for CASSEHRSPGELFF.